Presented here are 14 T cell receptor beta chains from one specimen sequenced in a study of T cells in Graves' hyperthyroidism and ophthalmopathy. Authors of the study amplified TCR beta CDR3 regions from RNA transcripts. The TCR CDR3 was amplified in a first-round RT-PCR using the HTBI primer set. MiXCR, applied by TCRdb to the multiplex PCR reads, yields one record per CDR3 protein. Altogether 95,000 to 100,000 distinct CDR3 sequences are present, just over 50% being singletons, with the ten largest covering 25% to 30%. The source material was blood. These receptors were obtained from a woman in her thirties or forties with Graves' hyperthyroidism.

This clonotype was seen more than once but under ten times. The V and J genes are TRBV6-5 and TRBJ2-7; D gene uncertain. The CDR3 has 11 amino acids. The germline V and J ends were trimmed by 7 bases and 4 bases, with 8 bases remaining between them. The V gene's germline CDR1 is MNHEY and CDR2 SVGAGI. The CDR3 DNA reads as TGTGCCAGCAAGATGAGGTACGAGCAGTACTTC. This codes for CASKMRYEQYF.

This sequence joins TRBV20-1 and TRBJ2-7; 7 bases agree with TRBD1. The ends lost 5 bases at V and 6 bases at J; junction bases unmatched: 4. This CDR3 comprises 11 residues. Germline V gene sequence: CDR1 DFQATT, CDR2 SNEGSKA (reference sequence). The CDR3 here is CSAATGIEQYF. The CDR3 DNA is TGCAGTGCTGCGACAGGGATCGAGCAGTACTTC.

This chain links TRBV11-2 with TRBJ2-5, with 11 bases fitting TRBD2. CDR3 length equals 15 residues. Germline V gene data show CDR1 as SGHAT and CDR2 as FQNNGV. With 7 bases clipped from V and 1 base from J, the junction kept 5 bases outside the gene matches. CDR3 sequence (DNA): TGTGCCAGCATCTTCCTAGCGGGAGGCCAAGAGACCCAGTACTTC. This sequence encodes CASIFLAGGQETQYF.

V usage is TRBV20-1 and J usage is TRBJ2-7; a possible D gene is TRBD2 (5 bases). Trimming pared 0 bases from V and 6 bases from J, leaving 12 bases between. CDR3 length equals 13 residues. The germline V gene encodes CDR1 DFQATT and CDR2 SNEGSKA (reference sequence). This CDR3 reads CSARDSLAAEQYF. The CDR3 region has the DNA TGCAGTGCTAGAGATTCCCTAGCAGCCGAGCAGTACTTC.

This clonotype was observed a handful of times. One end of the junction fails to match germline, which may point to a read error. The chain uses TRBV5-4 and TRBJ1-6; D not resolved. This CDR3 has 17 amino acids. Germline loops: CDR1 SGHNT, CDR2 YYREEE (reference sequence). The CDR3 DNA sequence: TGTGCCAGCAGTCCCCAGCGCAGAGGGTCCTATAATCCACCCCTCCACTTT. Protein sequence: CASSPQRRGSYNPPLHF.

This chain links TRBV15 with TRBJ1-1, with 8 nucleotides matching TRBD1. Germline CDR1 and CDR2: LNHNV and YYDKDF (reference sequence). With 2 bases clipped from V and 5 bases from J, the junction kept 7 bases outside the gene matches. This CDR3 comprises 15 residues. The CDR3 nucleotides read TGTGCCACCAGCAGACCGACAGGGGCGCGGACTGAAGCTTTCTTT. Protein product: CATSRPTGARTEAFF. The whole variable domain, remainder taken from reference TRBV15 and TRBJ1-1, is DAMVIQNPRYQVTQFGKPVTLSCSQTLNHNVMYWYQQKSSQAPKLLFHYYDKDFNNEADTPDNFQSRRPNTSFCFLDIRSPGLGDTAMYLCATSRPTGARTEAFFGQGTRLTVV.

The sample holds many counts of this clonotype. The chain carries TRBV28 and TRBJ2-7; 10 nucleotides align to TRBD2. Trimming took 4 bases from V and 6 from J; bases not matched to a gene: 6. The CDR3 has 14 residues. Germline CDR1 MDHEN, CDR2 SYDVKM. CDR3 sequence reads: CASSSSGRVREQYF. CDR3 in DNA: TGTGCCAGCAGTTCCAGCGGGAGGGTACGCGAGCAGTACTTC.

As to this clonotype: In this CDR3 the conserved last residue, phenylalanine or tryptophan, is missing, so a read error is likely. The chain carries TRBV7-8 and TRBJ2-5, with 7 bases aligning to TRBD2. Germline lookup yields CDR1 SGHVS and CDR2 FQNEAQ. Trimming took 2 bases from V and 7 from J; bases not matched to a gene: 4. This CDR3 contains 13 residues. The CDR3 DNA follows: TGTGCCAGCAGCTTACTAGCGGCAAGGACCCAGTACTCC. This encodes CASSLLAARTQYS.

CDR3 bases: TGTGCCAGCAGCGAGGCGGGCAGGGATTACGAGCAGTACTTC. Residues: CASSEAGRDYEQYF. The rearrangement uses TRBV7-9 and TRBJ2-7; either TRBD1 or TRBD2 may supply D (5 bases each). CDR1 SEHNR and CDR2 FQNEAQ come from the germline V gene (reference sequence). There are 14 residues in the CDR3. The V end was cut by 5 bases, the J end by 4 bases, with 15 bases between.

Regarding this clonotype: Likely a read error: the CDR3 ends without its conserved phenylalanine or tryptophan. V gene TRBV6-5 combines with J gene TRBJ2-5; no definite D call. CDR1 and CDR2 from the germline V gene are MNHEY and SVGAGI. Trimming stripped 5 bases from V and 1 base from J, with 5 bases between. The CDR3 loop spans 12 amino acids. CDR3 DNA: TGTGCCAGCAGTCTACTCCAAGAGACCCAGTACCTC. Protein sequence: CASSLLQETQYL.

In regard to this clonotype: The junction and the germline gene differ at one end; a read error may be behind it. This rearrangement joins TRBV9 to TRBJ2-5; TRBD1 agrees at 11 bases. This CDR3 has 15 residues. Germline assignment: CDR1 SGDLS and CDR2 YYNGEE. Here the CDR3 DNA reads TGTGCCAGCAGCTCCTCCGGGACAGGGGGTCCCTCTCCCCACTTC. Its translation is CASSSSGTGGPSPHF.

This clonotype was recorded a few times. V is TRBV12-3 or TRBV12-4 and J is TRBJ2-7; D call uncertain. The CDR3 is 15 residues long. V lost 5 bases to trimming and J lost 3 bases, with 17 bases between them. The CDR3 sequence is CASSPPGRQNYEQYF. For the CDR3, the DNA is TGTGCCAGCAGTCCTCCCGGCAGGCAGAACTACGAGCAGTACTTC.

In its sample, this clonotype was seen many times. The gene calls are TRBV9 and TRBJ2-7; 13 nucleotides line up with TRBD2. The CDR3 has 14 amino acids. Germline CDR1 SGDLS, CDR2 YYNGEE. Germline trimming cut 2 bases from V and 7 bases from J; bases unmatched to any gene: 3. The CDR3 region is CASSVGLAGSEQYF. The CDR3 nucleotides read TGTGCCAGCAGCGTGGGACTAGCGGGAAGTGAGCAGTACTTC.

The V call is TRBV7-2, the J call TRBJ2-7; 7 bases are shared with TRBD1. The trim removed 3 bases at V and 2 bases at J, leaving 1 base unmatched. CDR3 length equals 13 residues. Germline assignment: CDR1 SGHTA and CDR2 FQGNSA. The CDR3, as DNA: TGTGCCAGCAGCTTCCAGGGGGCCTACGAGCAGTACTTC. Protein sequence: CASSFQGAYEQYF.